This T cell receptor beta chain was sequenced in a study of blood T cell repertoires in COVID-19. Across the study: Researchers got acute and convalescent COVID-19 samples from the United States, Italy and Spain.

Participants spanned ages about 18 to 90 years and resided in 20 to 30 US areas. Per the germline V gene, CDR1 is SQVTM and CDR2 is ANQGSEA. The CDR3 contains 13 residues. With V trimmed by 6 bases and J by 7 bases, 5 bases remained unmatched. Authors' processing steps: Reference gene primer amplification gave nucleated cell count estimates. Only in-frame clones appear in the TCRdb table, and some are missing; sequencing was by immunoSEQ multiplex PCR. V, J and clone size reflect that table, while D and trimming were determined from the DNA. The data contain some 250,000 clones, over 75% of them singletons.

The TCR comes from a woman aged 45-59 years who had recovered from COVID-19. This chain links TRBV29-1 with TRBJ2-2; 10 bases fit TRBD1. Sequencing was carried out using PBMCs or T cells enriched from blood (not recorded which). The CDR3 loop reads CSVRQGAGGELFF. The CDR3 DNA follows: TGCAGCGTGCGACAGGGGGCGGGCGGGGAGCTGTTTTTT.